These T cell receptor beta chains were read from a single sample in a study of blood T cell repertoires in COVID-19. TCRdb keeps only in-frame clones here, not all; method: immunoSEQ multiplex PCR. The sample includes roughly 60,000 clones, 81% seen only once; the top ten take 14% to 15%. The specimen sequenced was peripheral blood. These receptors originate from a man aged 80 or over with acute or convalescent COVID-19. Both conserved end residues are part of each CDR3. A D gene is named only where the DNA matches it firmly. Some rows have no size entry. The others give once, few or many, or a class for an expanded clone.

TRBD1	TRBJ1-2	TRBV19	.	CASSFGTGRDYGYTF	TGTGCCAGTAGTTTCGGGACAGGGCGGGACTATGGCTACACCTTC
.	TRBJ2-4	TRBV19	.	CASSRRGAKNIQYF	TGTGCCAGTAGTAGACGGGGGGCCAAAAACATTCAGTACTTC
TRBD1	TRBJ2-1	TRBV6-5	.	CASSYGTGTQFF	TGTGCCAGCAGTTACGGGACAGGGACGCAGTTCTTC
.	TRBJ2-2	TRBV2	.	CASLSGTNTGELFF	TGTGCCAGCTTGTCTGGCACGAACACCGGGGAGCTGTTTTTT
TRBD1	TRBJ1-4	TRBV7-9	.	CASSLTGTGLDEKLFF	TGTGCCAGCAGCTTAACCGGGACAGGGCTGGATGAAAAACTGTTTTTT
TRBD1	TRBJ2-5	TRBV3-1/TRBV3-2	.	CASSYRGPTNQETQYF	TGTGCCAGCAGCTACAGGGGTCCCACGAACCAAGAGACCCAGTACTTC
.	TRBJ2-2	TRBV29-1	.	CSVEDGVGTGELFF	TGCAGCGTGGAGGACGGGGTTGGGACCGGGGAGCTGTTTTTT
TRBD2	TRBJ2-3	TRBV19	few	CASSTASGGAGDTQYF	TGTGCCAGTAGTACGGCTAGCGGGGGGGCTGGTGATACGCAGTATTTT
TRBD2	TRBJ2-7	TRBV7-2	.	CASSLEAGGTREQYF	TGTGCCAGCAGCTTAGAAGCCGGGGGGACGAGAGAGCAGTACTTC
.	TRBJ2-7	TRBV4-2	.	CASSQELAGTSYEQYF	TGTGCCAGCAGCCAAGAACTCGCGGGAACTTCCTACGAGCAGTACTTC
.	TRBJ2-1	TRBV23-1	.	CASSHLWRGEYNEQFF	TGCGCCAGCAGTCACCTTTGGCGGGGAGAATACAATGAGCAGTTCTTC
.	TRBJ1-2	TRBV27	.	CASSLSGGYGYTF	TGTGCCAGCAGTTTATCGGGGGGATATGGCTACACCTTC
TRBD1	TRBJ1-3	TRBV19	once	CASTPDRRSGNTIYF	TGTGCCAGTACCCCGGACAGGCGCTCTGGAAACACCATATATTTT
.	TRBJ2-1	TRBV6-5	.	CASSLRRGNEQFF	TGTGCCAGCAGTCTCCGGCGGGGCAATGAGCAGTTCTTC
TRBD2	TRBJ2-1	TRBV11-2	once	CASSAVEAGGRLQFF	TGTGCCAGCAGCGCGGTTGAAGCGGGGGGGCGTTTGCAGTTCTTC
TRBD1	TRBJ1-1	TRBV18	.	CASSPRRTGANTEAFF	TGTGCCAGCTCACCACGGCGGACAGGGGCAAACACTGAAGCTTTCTTT
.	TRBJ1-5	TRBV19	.	CASNSRDQPQHF	TGTGCCAGTAATTCCAGGGATCAGCCCCAGCATTTT
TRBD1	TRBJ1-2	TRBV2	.	CASSKEGRQGAYGYTF	TGTGCCAGCAGCAAAGAGGGGCGACAGGGGGCCTATGGCTACACCTTC
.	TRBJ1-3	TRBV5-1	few	CASSGAGQNSGNTIYF	TGCGCCAGCAGCGGGGCTGGACAGAACTCTGGAAACACCATATATTTT
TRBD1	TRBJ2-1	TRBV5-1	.	CASSFSAGTGGRNEQFF	TGCGCCAGCAGCTTCTCAGCTGGGACAGGGGGCCGAAATGAGCAGTTCTTC
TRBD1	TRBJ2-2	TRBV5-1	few	CASSPGTAGELFF	TGCGCCAGCAGCCCCGGGACAGCCGGGGAGCTGTTTTTT
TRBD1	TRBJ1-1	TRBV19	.	CASTDRGGTEAFF	TGTGCCAGTACGGACAGGGGGGGCACTGAAGCTTTCTTT
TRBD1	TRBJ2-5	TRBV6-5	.	CASKRQGLETQYF	TGTGCCAGCAAGAGACAGGGTTTAGAGACCCAGTACTTC
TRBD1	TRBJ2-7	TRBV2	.	CASRTGTGIVNEQYF	TGTGCCAGCAGAACCGGGACAGGTATCGTTAACGAGCAGTACTTC
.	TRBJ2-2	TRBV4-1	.	CASSHLDAGTGELFF	TGCGCCAGCAGCCACCTCGACGCAGGCACCGGGGAGCTGTTTTTT
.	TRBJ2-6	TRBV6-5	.	CASNRGSGANVLTF	TGTGCCAGCAATCGGGGCTCTGGGGCCAACGTCCTGACTTTC
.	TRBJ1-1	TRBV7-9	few	CASSLGGGEPEAFF	TGTGCCAGCAGCTTAGGGGGAGGTGAGCCTGAAGCTTTCTTT
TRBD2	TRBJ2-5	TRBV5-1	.	CASSLIVAGGTSQETQYF	TGCGCCAGCAGCTTGATTGTAGCGGGGGGGACTAGCCAAGAGACCCAGTACTTC
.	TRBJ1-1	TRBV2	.	CASSQQPNTEAFF	TGTGCCAGCAGTCAACAGCCGAACACTGAAGCTTTCTTT
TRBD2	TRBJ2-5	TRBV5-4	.	CASSLVWRGAFQETQYF	TGTGCCAGCAGCTTGGTCTGGCGGGGGGCGTTCCAAGAGACCCAGTACTTC
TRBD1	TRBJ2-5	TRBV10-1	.	CASSSGQGQETQYF	TGCGCCAGCAGCTCCGGACAGGGCCAAGAGACCCAGTACTTC
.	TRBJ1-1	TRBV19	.	CASSYGNTEAFF	TGTGCCAGTAGTTACGGGAACACTGAAGCTTTCTTT
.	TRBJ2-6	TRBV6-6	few	CASKNRAGANVLTF	TGTGCCAGCAAAAACAGGGCTGGGGCCAACGTCCTGACTTTC